This record looks at one TCR beta chain sequence and its context. Its target is not known. V was pared by 5 bases and J by 7 bases, with 4 bases of the junction left unmatched. The V gene's germline CDR1 is SGHTA and CDR2 FQGNSA. There are 12 residues in the CDR3. Profiled with immunoSEQ multiplex PCR; TCRdb holds only in-frame clones, not every one. The sample includes around 130,000 clones, 88% of them seen just once. The record originates from a study of T cell responses to AZD1222 COVID-19 vaccine. Study details: Pooled together were second doses at about 4 or about 12 weeks. The study's findings and limits: Epitopes outside B.1.351 and B.1.1.7 mutated regions reportedly drew nearly half of spike TCRs. Donors were chiefly white British, with a greater number of females, and clonal diversity was perhaps underestimated.

The rearrangement links TRBV7-2 to TRBJ1-2; 7 bases fit TRBD1. Source: peripheral blood, taken on day 0 of AZD1222 vaccination. The sequence derives from an adult in good health. CDR3 in DNA: TGTGCCAGCAGCCTAGACAGGGTTGGCTACACCTTC. It specifies CASSLDRVGYTF.